One sample yielded the 7 T cell receptor beta chains listed below, sequenced in a study of cytomegalovirus exposure and HLA in healthy donors. Produced via immunoSEQ multiplex PCR; TCRdb's table is partial and in-frame only. Of fewer than 250,000 clones listed, around 78% are singletons. Sample: PBMCs. All receptors derive from a woman under 30 in good health and CMV-seronegative.

V usage is TRBV10-3 and J usage is TRBJ2-1; 7 bases line up with TRBD2. The CDR3 runs 17 residues. Germline CDR1 ENHRY, CDR2 SYGVKD. V shed 4 bases and J 7 bases; nucleotides not matched to a gene: 16. CDR3 nucleotides: TGTGCCATCAGTGTAGGTATTGGGAGACTAGCTATAAATGAGCAGTTCTTC. Its translation: CAISVGIGRLAINEQFF.

The gene calls are TRBV28 and TRBJ2-3; 9 bases line up with TRBD2. Germline CDR1 and CDR2: MDHEN and SYDVKM. The CDR3 runs 15 residues. Trimming at V came to 6 bases and at J to 2 bases, leaving 6 bases not matched to a gene. CDR3 in amino acids: CASRLTSGYTDTQYF. Here the CDR3 DNA reads TGTGCCAGCAGATTGACTAGCGGCTACACAGATACGCAGTATTTT.

The chain employs TRBV6-1 and TRBJ2-7; D possibly corresponds to TRBD2 (6 bases). Trimming took 1 base from V and 8 from J, leaving 18 bases between them. CDR3 size: 15 residues. Germline V gene sequence: CDR1 MNHNS, CDR2 SASEGT. This CDR3 reads CASSEGGDSGGKQYF. In DNA, the CDR3 is TGTGCCAGCAGTGAAGGCGGGGACTCCGGGGGTAAGCAGTACTTC.

The chain recombines TRBV6-5 with TRBJ1-1, with 7 bases identical to TRBD1. CDR1 is MNHEY and CDR2 is SVGAGI in the germline V gene. V shed 6 bases and J 1 base; nucleotides not matched to a gene: 5. There are 14 residues in the CDR3. DNA of the CDR3: TGTGCCAGCAGAGTGGGACAGACGAACACTGAAGCTTTCTTT. It translates to CASRVGQTNTEAFF.

The chain combines TRBV18 with TRBJ1-2; tentatively, D is TRBD1 (6 bases). From germline, CDR1 is KGHSH and CDR2 LQKENI. Trimming cost V 3 bases and J 3 bases, with 14 bases left between them. The CDR3 has 15 residues. This CDR3 reads CASSPPFSGDYGYTF. For the CDR3, the DNA is TGTGCCAGCTCACCGCCCTTCTCAGGGGACTATGGCTACACCTTC.

This chain uses TRBV9 with TRBJ2-2, with D tentatively TRBD2 (7 bases). V was cut by 3 bases and J by 8 bases, with 17 bases left in between. This CDR3 spans 15 amino acids. Germline loops: CDR1 SGDLS, CDR2 YYNGEE. CDR3: CASSAGDSGLGELFF. The CDR3 DNA reads TGTGCCAGCAGCGCAGGGGATAGCGGGCTGGGGGAGCTGTTTTTT. Variable domain in full (rest from reference TRBV9 and TRBJ2-2): DSGVTQTPKHLITATGQRVTLRCSPRSGDLSVYWYQQSLDQGLQFLIQYYNGEERAKGNILERFSAQQFPDLHSELNLSSLELGDSALYFCASSAGDSGLGELFFGEGSRLTVL.

This chain links TRBV4-1 with TRBJ2-7, with TRBD2 as a possible D gene (5 bases). Between the trimmed V and J ends, which lost 1 base and 1 base, there was a span of 11 bases. The CDR3 totals 15 residues. The V gene's germline CDR1 is MGHRA and CDR2 YSYEKL. The CDR3 sequence is CASSQASGLSYEQYF. In DNA, the CDR3 is TGCGCCAGCAGCCAAGCCAGCGGCCTGTCCTACGAGCAGTACTTC.